This is a list of T cell receptor beta chains from one sample in a study of long-term antiretroviral therapy in people with HIV. TCRdb's copy holds only in-frame clones and misses some; the assay was immunoSEQ multiplex PCR. This repertoire shows some 20,000 clones, around 92% found once; its top ten account for about 7.3%. The sample was unsorted PBMCs, taken 4.4 years after starting antiretroviral therapy. All receptors derive from a woman in her forties or fifties with HIV. Each CDR3 is given with its conserved first and last residue. A D gene is named only where the DNA matches it firmly. The size of a clone is reported for some rows only, either as once, few or many, or as a class for expanded clones.

d_gene: -; v_gene: TRBV4-3; abundance: -; j_gene: TRBJ1-4; CDR3aa: CASSQEWLSHEKLFF; CDR3nt: TGCGCCAGCAGCCAAGAGTGGTTGTCCCATGAAAAACTGTTTTTT
d_gene: TRBD2; v_gene: TRBV4-2; abundance: -; j_gene: TRBJ2-3; CDR3aa: CASSQELAGGRVTDTQYF; CDR3nt: TGTGCCAGCAGCCAAGAACTAGCGGGGGGGCGCGTCACAGATACGCAGTATTTT
d_gene: TRBD2; v_gene: TRBV11-3; abundance: -; j_gene: TRBJ2-2; CDR3aa: CASGRDGDTGELFF; CDR3nt: TGTGCCAGCGGGAGGGACGGAGACACCGGGGAGCTGTTTTTT
d_gene: -; v_gene: TRBV7-3; abundance: -; j_gene: TRBJ2-2; CDR3aa: CASSLGLNTGELFF; CDR3nt: TGTGCCAGCAGCTTAGGACTTAACACCGGGGAGCTGTTTTTT
d_gene: -; v_gene: TRBV7-9; abundance: -; j_gene: TRBJ2-3; CDR3aa: CASSLSLRTTDTQYF; CDR3nt: TGTGCCAGCAGCTTAAGCCTCCGGACGACAGATACGCAGTATTTT
d_gene: TRBD2; v_gene: TRBV2; abundance: -; j_gene: TRBJ2-1; CDR3aa: CASRDRSYGGDNEQFF; CDR3nt: TGTGCCAGCAGGGACCGCTCCTATGGGGGGGACAATGAGCAGTTCTTC
d_gene: TRBD2; v_gene: TRBV11-1; abundance: once; j_gene: TRBJ2-2; CDR3aa: CASSPLAGGVTGELFF; CDR3nt: TGTGCCAGCAGCCCTCTAGCGGGGGGTGTGACCGGGGAGCTGTTTTTT
d_gene: TRBD2; v_gene: TRBV4-2; abundance: -; j_gene: TRBJ2-2; CDR3aa: CASSQDRLAGDLTGELFF; CDR3nt: TGTGCCAGCAGCCAAGATCGACTAGCGGGGGACCTCACCGGGGAGCTGTTTTTT
d_gene: TRBD1; v_gene: TRBV27; abundance: -; j_gene: TRBJ1-1; CDR3aa: CASSQGGRNTEAFF; CDR3nt: TGTGCCAGCAGTCAGGGGGGCCGGAACACTGAAGCTTTCTTT
d_gene: -; v_gene: TRBV6-5; abundance: -; j_gene: TRBJ1-1; CDR3aa: CASSEAGMNTEAFF; CDR3nt: TGTGCCAGCAGCGAAGCAGGGATGAACACTGAAGCTTTCTTT
d_gene: TRBD1; v_gene: TRBV2; abundance: -; j_gene: TRBJ2-7; CDR3aa: CASRRFRDRAAYEQYF; CDR3nt: TGTGCCAGCAGACGATTCCGGGACAGGGCGGCCTACGAGCAGTACTTC
d_gene: TRBD2; v_gene: TRBV6-5; abundance: -; j_gene: TRBJ2-7; CDR3aa: CASSYSAGTRQYF; CDR3nt: TGTGCCAGCAGTTACTCAGCTGGGACTAGGCAGTACTTC
d_gene: -; v_gene: TRBV2; abundance: few; j_gene: TRBJ2-3; CDR3aa: CASSSLGSTDTQYF; CDR3nt: TGTGCCAGCAGTTCACTAGGAAGCACAGATACGCAGTATTTT
d_gene: -; v_gene: TRBV19; abundance: -; j_gene: TRBJ1-4; CDR3aa: CASLRTSATNEKLFF; CDR3nt: TGTGCCAGTTTACGGACCTCGGCAACTAATGAAAAACTGTTTTTT
d_gene: TRBD2; v_gene: TRBV27; abundance: -; j_gene: TRBJ2-5; CDR3aa: CASSLGSGGYQETQYF; CDR3nt: TGTGCCAGCAGTTTAGGGAGCGGGGGCTACCAAGAGACCCAGTACTTC
d_gene: -; v_gene: TRBV7-9; abundance: -; j_gene: TRBJ1-4; CDR3aa: CASLPGSATNEKLFF; CDR3nt: TGTGCCAGCCTCCCGGGGTCAGCAACTAATGAAAAACTGTTTTTT
d_gene: TRBD1; v_gene: TRBV5-6; abundance: -; j_gene: TRBJ1-1; CDR3aa: CASRTTGLGTEAFF; CDR3nt: TGTGCCAGCAGGACGACAGGGCTGGGCACTGAAGCTTTCTTT
d_gene: -; v_gene: TRBV20-1; abundance: -; j_gene: TRBJ2-5; CDR3aa: CSVDPGETQYF; CDR3nt: TGCAGTGTGGATCCGGGAGAGACCCAGTACTTC
d_gene: -; v_gene: TRBV9; abundance: -; j_gene: TRBJ2-4; CDR3aa: CASSVHSDKNIQYF; CDR3nt: TGTGCCAGCAGCGTACATTCAGACAAAAACATTCAGTACTTC
d_gene: TRBD1; v_gene: TRBV7-3; abundance: -; j_gene: TRBJ2-5; CDR3aa: CASSLKGQGAWETQYF; CDR3nt: TGTGCCAGCAGCTTAAAAGGGCAGGGGGCTTGGGAGACCCAGTACTTC
d_gene: -; v_gene: TRBV5-4; abundance: -; j_gene: TRBJ1-2; CDR3aa: CASSSPVFYGYTF; CDR3nt: TGTGCCAGCAGTTCGCCCGTGTTCTATGGCTACACCTTC
d_gene: TRBD1; v_gene: TRBV4-3; abundance: -; j_gene: TRBJ1-1; CDR3aa: CASSRIGTGGTEAFF; CDR3nt: TGCGCCAGCAGCCGTATTGGGACAGGGGGCACTGAAGCTTTCTTT
d_gene: -; v_gene: TRBV5-4; abundance: -; j_gene: TRBJ2-1; CDR3aa: CASSFSATSSYNEQFF; CDR3nt: TGTGCCAGCAGCTTTTCGGCCACCTCCTCCTACAATGAGCAGTTCTTC
d_gene: -; v_gene: TRBV9; abundance: -; j_gene: TRBJ2-7; CDR3aa: CASSVGAGAHEQYF; CDR3nt: TGTGCCAGCAGCGTGGGGGCAGGGGCGCACGAGCAGTACTTC
d_gene: -; v_gene: TRBV30; abundance: few; j_gene: TRBJ1-2; CDR3aa: CASKQGILDRGYTF; CDR3nt: TGTGCCTCGAAACAGGGAATTCTAGATCGGGGCTACACCTTC
d_gene: -; v_gene: TRBV6-1; abundance: -; j_gene: TRBJ1-1; CDR3aa: CASSDSWGGTFMNTEAFF; CDR3nt: TGTGCCAGCAGTGATAGCTGGGGGGGGACTTTTATGAACACTGAAGCTTTCTTT